This T cell receptor beta chain was retrieved from a study of blood T cell repertoires in COVID-19 (TCRdb year 2020). With regard to the full study: The collaborator samples originated in the United States, Italy and Spain and spanned the acute and convalescent phases of COVID-19. The prospective study material was composed of cDNA or gDNA derived from T cells, B-cell-depleted T cells, or PBMCs. The dataset comprised deeply sampled blood TCRbeta repertoires from subjects exposed to, actively infected with, or recovered from COVID-19. The repertoires were made available in a free public database intended to serve as a resource for research on the immune response to SARS-CoV-2. Samples were obtained from the ongoing ImmuneRACE study (first 160 participants) and from about 1,300 subjects provided by 6 global collaborators. The sample metadata nearly always contained a de-identified subject ID, COVID-19 status, age in years and sex. Where available, HLA class I and class II types were taken from metadata supplied by the sample provider and were not determined by assay-based typing.

Each collaborating institution followed its own protocols to collect whole blood in K2EDTA tubes. For TCRbeta analysis, collaborators shipped samples as frozen whole blood, isolated PBMCs, or DNA extracted from either of those sample types. A remark on this clone: This clone's antigen is unknown. Nothing much larger sits one base from this clone, and base qualities are not available.

Beyond this particular receptor, the publication reports: The amount of clinical and demographic metadata varied by source and participant and was provided uncurated.

Looking up the germline V gene yields CDR1 SGDLS and CDR2 YYNGEE. The junction carries 8 bases between V and J, which are trimmed by 0 bases and 4 bases respectively. The CDR3 runs 14 amino acids, cysteine and phenylalanine included. Only the CDR3 DNA is retained, 42 bases long and in frame from the first base. The immunoSEQ Assay, a bias-controlled multiplex PCR, was used to amplify TCRbeta CDR3 regions from genomic DNA. The study's processing was this. The number of nucleated cells in each sample was estimated by amplification of reference gene primers within the assay. To quantify the absolute abundance of each unique TCRbeta CDR3 rearrangement, sequence reads were collapsed and filtered. Productive Simpson clonality was computed per sample as the square root of Simpson's diversity index over productive rearrangements. The clones in this table, taken by TCRdb from immuneACCESS, are in-frame only. Not every clone is retained; where verified, under half of the shortfall comes from an unresolved V gene, and the cause of the rest is unknown. Clone size and V and J calls were adopted from that table, with D and trimming inferred from the DNA. The table for this sample lists tens of thousands of clones; approximately 88% of them were counted only once. The ten biggest clones cover about 13% of the sample.

This sequence originates from a human donor with active COVID-19. The donor label of this sample is uncertain. The sequence is built from TRBV9 and TRBJ2-1; possibly the D gene is TRBD2, per 5 matching bases. The specimen sequenced was peripheral blood. The sequenced DNA: TGTGCCAGCAGCGTAGACGGAGGTTACAATGAGCAGTTCTTC. It is translated as CASSVDGGYNEQFF.